This TCR beta chain was obtained from a study of T cell clonality in common variable immunodeficiency. Findings of the study overall: What drives increased CVID clonality needs T cell subpopulation sequencing.

Libraries were prepared by immunoSEQ multiplex PCR; TCRdb keeps only in-frame clonotypes and omits some of them. This sample comprises tens of thousands of clones, none seen once only. CDR3 length equals 17 residues. The V end lost 2 bases, the J end lost 3 bases, and 20 bases lay between the germline ends. The germline CDR1 and CDR2 sequences are MNHEY and SVGEGT. This clone has a count of ten or more. Antigen specificity is unknown. The CDR3 goes on 3 residues after the read ends, and that part is filled in from the germline J gene. The V call is TRBV6-2 or TRBV6-3, the J call TRBJ2-7; TRBD1 is a possible D gene (6 bases). What was sequenced was peripheral blood mononuclear cells. The receptor was derived from a person between 18 and 70 years old in good health. This CDR3 reads CASSYKTHRVGGYEQYF. The covered CDR3 bases are TGTGCCAGCAGTTACAAAACCCACAGGGTCGGAGGCTACGAG.